This T cell receptor (beta chain) was profiled in a study of sequential checkpoint blockade in melanoma. About the study: Matched biopsies came pretreatment and at week 13 for some 21 patients.

The ends were cut back, 4 bases at V and 7 bases at J, with 17 bases in the middle. Looked up from germline, CDR1 is SGHDN and CDR2 is FVKESK. This CDR3 has 16 amino acids. This clone was observed once. Its specificity is not known. Produced via immunoSEQ multiplex PCR; TCRdb's table is partial and in-frame only. The sample includes just under 2,500 clones, 27% of them seen just once. Study-level findings and limits: For nivolumab-first patients, baseline tumor clonality was associated with response.

Indicated treatment: randomized to nivolumab then ipilimumab (arm A) or the reverse (arm B). The genes are TRBV14 and TRBJ1-6, with D possibly TRBD1 on 5 matching bases. This material consisted of tumor tissue (inferred from file names), taken from a patient given nivolumab and ipilimumab in sequence. This TCR derives from a human donor with melanoma. The CDR3 DNA sequence: TGTGCCAGCAGCCCCCTGGCGGGGAAGGGGAATTCACCCCTCCACTTT. Encoded protein: CASSPLAGKGNSPLHF.